The 31 T cell receptor beta chains given below trace back to one sample, sequenced in a study of neoadjuvant anti-PD-1 for oral cavity cancer. Using immunoSEQ multiplex PCR, the repertoire was profiled, and TCRdb retains in-frame clones only, with some absent. The sample holds more than 9,500 clones, about three fifths seen once. This sample comprised tumor tissue, obtained before nivolumab (anti-PD-1) treatment. The receptors shown here come from a person aged 35 to 85 with oral cavity squamous cell carcinoma.

J is TRBJ2-7 and V is TRBV6-1; TRBD1 is a possible D gene (6 bases). Germline CDR1 MNHNS, CDR2 SASEGT. There are 15 residues in the CDR3. V lost 1 base and J 3 bases, leaving 13 bases between the germline ends. In nucleotides, the CDR3 is TGTGCCAGCAGTGAAGATTGGGGGCCCATCTACGAGCAGTACTTC. Its translation: CASSEDWGPIYEQYF.

The chain is built from TRBV7-2 and TRBJ1-2, with D possibly matching TRBD1 (6 bases). CDR3 length: 14 amino acids. Germline lookup yields CDR1 SGHTA and CDR2 FQGNSA. V was cut by 4 bases and J by 8 bases, with 17 bases left in between. In nucleotides, the CDR3 is TGTGCCAGCAGCTCCGAAGACAGGATTCGGGGCTACACCTTC. Translation: CASSSEDRIRGYTF.

The V and J genes are TRBV21-1 and TRBJ2-1; the table's D call, TRBD2, was not checked against the DNA. TRBV21-1 is listed as a pseudogene. The CDR3 consists of 17 residues. The CDR3 sequence is CASSALTSGRMCNEQFF. In DNA, the CDR3 is TGTGCCAGCAGCGCCTTAACTAGCGGGAGGATGTGCAATGAGCAGTTCTTC.

The V and J genes are TRBV4-2 and TRBJ2-1; 16 bases align to TRBD2. The germline V gene encodes CDR1 LGHNA and CDR2 YNFKEQ. CDR3 length equals 19 residues. V lost 5 bases to trimming and J lost 3 bases; unmatched junction nucleotides: 10. The CDR3 is CASSSGTSGRALFYNEQFF. The CDR3 DNA reads TGTGCCAGCAGCTCTGGGACTAGCGGGAGGGCCCTATTCTACAATGAGCAGTTCTTC.

The chain carries TRBV21-1 and TRBJ2-7; the table's D call of TRBD1 was not tested on the DNA. TRBV21-1 is an annotated pseudogene. The CDR3 contains 16 residues. The CDR3: CASSKNRTGSFHEQYF. The CDR3, as DNA: TGTGCCAGCAGCAAAAATCGCACAGGATCTTTCCACGAGCAGTACTTC.

To note about this clone: Being one base from a much bigger clone, this may be a read error. Other DNA sequences in the sample encode the same CDR3. This chain connects TRBV9 to TRBJ2-1, with 7 bases lining up with TRBD1. This CDR3 has 18 amino acids. V shed 4 bases and J 3 bases; nucleotides not matched to a gene: 16. Germline V gene sequence: CDR1 SGDLS, CDR2 YYNGEE. This chain's CDR3 is CASSRMGEGARLYNEQFF. The CDR3, as DNA: TGTGCCAGCAGCCGAATGGGAGAGGGGGCACGTCTCTACAATGAGCAGTTCTTC.

The J gene is TRBJ2-7, the V gene TRBV19, with D possibly matching TRBD2 (7 bases). The ends were cut back, 4 bases at V and 2 bases at J, with 21 bases in the middle. The CDR3 is 17 residues long. Germline V gives CDR1 LNHDA, CDR2 SQIVND (reference sequence). The CDR3 reads CASSTHPGGAGTYEQYF. The CDR3, as DNA: TGTGCCAGTAGTACCCACCCTGGGGGGGCCGGGACCTACGAGCAGTACTTC.

The rearrangement links TRBV30 to TRBJ1-1; tentatively, D is TRBD1 (6 bases). CDR1 is GTSNPN and CDR2 is SVGIG in the germline V gene (reference sequence). This CDR3 is built from 12 residues. V lost 7 bases to trimming and J lost 5 bases, with 14 bases between them. The CDR3 nucleotides are TGTGCCTTCGGGGGGCTAGTGACTGAAGCTTTCTTT. It is translated as CAFGGLVTEAFF.

In its sample, this clone was seen a few times. This rearrangement joins TRBV5-1 to TRBJ2-7; 11 nucleotides match TRBD2. The CDR3 length is 15 residues. With 4 bases clipped from V and 7 bases from J, the junction kept 10 bases outside the gene matches. Germline lookup yields CDR1 SGHRS and CDR2 YFSETQ. CDR3 in amino acids: CASSPGLAAFEEQYF. CDR3 nucleotides: TGCGCCAGCAGCCCGGGACTAGCGGCCTTTGAGGAGCAGTACTTC. The whole variable domain, remainder taken from reference TRBV5-1 and TRBJ2-7, is KAGVTQTPRYLIKTRGQQVTLSCSPISGHRSVSWYQQTPGQGLQFLFEYFSETQRNKGNFPGRFSGRQFSNSRSEMNVSTLELGDSALYLCASSPGLAAFEEQYFGPGTRLTVT.

The chain uses TRBV9 and TRBJ1-5; D gene ambiguous. The V end lost 0 bases, the J end lost 4 bases, and 5 bases lay between the germline ends. Germline CDR1 is SGDLS and CDR2 is YYNGEE. CDR3 length equals 13 residues. The CDR3 region has the DNA TGTGCCAGCAGCGTAGCTGATAATCAGCCCCAGCATTTT. Its translation is CASSVADNQPQHF.

This chain connects TRBV7-9 to TRBJ2-1; D might be TRBD2 (6 bases). Germline assignment: CDR1 SEHNR and CDR2 FQNEAQ (reference sequence). CDR3 length: 15 amino acids. V lost 5 bases to trimming and J lost 4 bases, with 15 bases between them. The DNA for the CDR3 is TGTGCCAGCAGCCATCACAACGGGAGTTACAATGAGCAGTTCTTC. Its translation is CASSHHNGSYNEQFF.

This clone counts as medium-sized. This chain links TRBV28 with TRBJ1-2; 7 bases map to TRBD1. V lost 5 bases, J lost 4 bases, and 13 bases stayed unmatched. The length of the CDR3 is 16 residues. Germline loops: CDR1 MDHEN, CDR2 SYDVKM. This CDR3 is CASSHPQGLGVYGYTF. DNA of the CDR3: TGTGCCAGCAGTCACCCACAGGGGCTAGGGGTCTATGGCTACACCTTC.

The V and J genes are TRBV15 and TRBJ2-3, with D possibly matching TRBD2 (7 bases). The germline gives CDR1 LNHNV, CDR2 YYDKDF (reference sequence). Trimming pared 1 base from V and 2 bases from J, leaving 19 bases between. This CDR3 contains 18 residues. The CDR3 DNA reads TGTGCCACCAGCAGAGGGTGGGGGGGGGCTCCTAACACAGATACGCAGTATTTT. Translation: CATSRGWGGAPNTDTQYF.

This clone was seen a handful of times. The chain combines TRBV6-1 with TRBJ2-1; 13 bases are a match to TRBD2. This CDR3 spans 18 amino acids. Losses at the gene ends were 0 bases for V and 1 base for J; bases not matched to a gene: 3. Germline assignment: CDR1 MNHNS and CDR2 SASEGT. CDR3 sequence: CASSEAGTSGKSYNEQFF. CDR3 bases: TGTGCCAGCAGTGAAGCCGGGACTAGCGGGAAATCCTACAATGAGCAGTTCTTC.

The chain carries TRBV27 and TRBJ2-1, with 7 bases matching TRBD1. Per germline, CDR1 MNHEY and CDR2 SMNVEV (reference sequence). This CDR3 region has 15 residues. The junction had 16 bases not matched to a gene; V was cut back by 5 bases and J by 12 bases. The CDR3 DNA is TGTGCCAGCAGTATGGGAACAGTAGGGGGCAAGGGGCAGTTCTTC. Translated, it gives CASSMGTVGGKGQFF.

The V call is TRBV2, the J call TRBJ1-1, with TRBD1 matching 10 bases. The length of the CDR3 is 14 residues. Germline values: CDR1 SNHLY, CDR2 FYNNEI. J gave up 6 bases and V 8 bases, and 9 bases lay outside the gene matches. The DNA of the CDR3 is TGTGCCAGCCTTACCGGGACAGGGGATCCTGAAGCTTTCTTT. Protein product: CASLTGTGDPEAFF. Using reference TRBV2 and TRBJ1-1 for the parts outside the CDR3, the full variable domain is EPEVTQTPSHQVTQMGQEVILRCVPISNHLYFYWYRQILGQKVEFLVSFYNNEISEKSEIFDDQFSVERPDGSNFTLKIRSTKLEDSAMYFCASLTGTGDPEAFFGQGTRLTVV.

This clone has just a few counts. The chain combines TRBV2 with TRBJ1-2, with D maybe TRBD1 (5 bases). The germline CDR1 and CDR2 sequences are SNHLY and FYNNEI. The CDR3 totals 12 residues. Trimming stripped 10 bases from V and 3 bases from J, with 12 bases between. CDR3 bases: TGTGCCAACTGGGGGGTTGACTATGGCTACACCTTC. Translation: CANWGVDYGYTF. The whole variable domain, filled in from reference TRBV2 and TRBJ1-2, reads EPEVTQTPSHQVTQMGQEVILRCVPISNHLYFYWYRQILGQKVEFLVSFYNNEISEKSEIFDDQFSVERPDGSNFTLKIRSTKLEDSAMYFCANWGVDYGYTFGSGTRLTVV.

This chain links TRBV14 with TRBJ2-2; D not resolved. V shed 1 base and J shed 6 bases, with 0 bases lying between them. This CDR3 is 11 amino acids long. The V gene's germline CDR1 is SGHDN and CDR2 FVKESK. CDR3 in DNA: TGTGCCAGCAGCCAAGCCGGGGAGCTGTTTTTT. Protein product: CASSQAGELFF.

The chain uses TRBV7-3 and TRBJ2-1; D is tentatively TRBD1 or TRBD2 (6 bases each). Germline V gives CDR1 SGHTA, CDR2 FQGTGA. The CDR3 length is 16 residues. Trimming pared 5 bases from V and 3 bases from J, leaving 17 bases between. This CDR3 reads CASSPGARGHYNEQFF. DNA of the CDR3: TGTGCCAGCAGCCCAGGGGCTCGGGGGCACTACAATGAGCAGTTCTTC.

The CDR3 protein is CASGRKNTEAFF. DNA of the CDR3: TGTGCCAGCGGACGGAAGAACACTGAAGCTTTCTTT. The chain links TRBV15 to TRBJ1-1; D is unresolved. Looked up from germline, CDR1 is LNHNV and CDR2 is YYDKDF (reference sequence). Trimming shortened V by 10 bases and J by 1 base, and 10 bases separated the two germline ends. The CDR3 loop spans 12 amino acids.

This clone was found once. This chain uses TRBV5-1 with TRBJ2-2, with 10 nucleotides matching TRBD2. The germline V gene encodes CDR1 SGHRS and CDR2 YFSETQ. Trimming cost V 3 bases and J 7 bases; bases outside gene matches: 6. The CDR3 is made up of 15 amino acids. The CDR3 bases are TGCGCCAGCAGCTCCCTAGCGGGAGTAGGCGGGGAGCTGTTTTTT. Translated, it gives CASSSLAGVGGELFF.

The V and J genes are TRBV5-1 and TRBJ1-4; 9 bases agree with TRBD1. The CDR3 loop spans 17 amino acids. Germline CDR1 and CDR2: SGHRS and YFSETQ. After removal of 2 bases from V and 8 bases from J, the junction contained 13 bases not matched to a gene. This CDR3 is CASSFRPGTGTEEKLFF. CDR3 bases: TGCGCCAGCAGCTTTCGTCCCGGGACAGGGACGGAGGAAAAACTGTTTTTT.

The chain combines TRBV30 with TRBJ1-3; D is perhaps TRBD1 (6 bases). Germline assignment: CDR1 GTSNPN and CDR2 SVGIG (reference sequence). The V and J ends lost 1 base and 0 bases respectively, with 19 bases between them. The CDR3 contains 18 residues. The CDR3 protein is CAWSANRMTGNSGNTIYF. The CDR3 nucleotides are TGTGCCTGGAGTGCAAACCGTATGACAGGCAACTCTGGAAACACCATATATTTT.

This clone was seen just once. The J gene is TRBJ2-4, the V gene TRBV4-1; a weak D match, TRBD1 (5 bases). Germline CDR1 and CDR2: MGHRA and YSYEKL. The CDR3 consists of 15 residues. The V gene lost 6 bases and the J gene lost 1 base, with 13 bases spanning the gap. CDR3 loop: CASRPGIGAKNIQYF. In nucleotides, the CDR3 is TGCGCCAGCAGACCAGGGATTGGGGCCAAAAACATTCAGTACTTC.

The chain couples TRBV4-2 to TRBJ1-4; 7 bases align to TRBD1. CDR3 length: 15 residues. The germline V gene encodes CDR1 LGHNA and CDR2 YNFKEQ. Trimming cost V 5 bases and J 5 bases; bases outside gene matches: 8. CDR3 amino acids: CASSETGTENEKLFF. DNA of the CDR3: TGTGCCAGCAGCGAGACCGGGACAGAAAATGAAAAACTGTTTTTT.

The chain is built from TRBV28 and TRBJ2-7, with D perhaps TRBD1 (6 bases). The CDR3 contains 14 residues. Germline lookup yields CDR1 MDHEN and CDR2 SYDVKM. V lost 3 bases and J lost 2, with 11 bases in between. The CDR3 is CASSLAGVPYEQYF. CDR3 DNA sequence: TGTGCCAGCAGTTTGGCAGGGGTACCCTACGAGCAGTACTTC.

This sequence joins TRBV6-5 and TRBJ2-2; D unresolved. This CDR3 region has 16 residues. The V gene's germline CDR1 is MNHEY and CDR2 SVGAGI. Trimming removed 2 bases at V and 5 bases at J, with 15 bases between. The CDR3 reads CASSYGRAVGTGELFF. The CDR3, as DNA: TGTGCCAGCAGTTACGGCCGAGCCGTAGGTACCGGGGAGCTGTTTTTT.

The chain links TRBV6-5 to TRBJ2-5; TRBD1 is a possible D gene (5 bases). V shed 4 bases and J shed 2 bases, with 11 bases lying between them. Germline-derived CDR1 and CDR2 are MNHEY and SVGAGI. The CDR3 is 14 residues long. The chain's CDR3 is CASSSLQGQETQYF. The CDR3 DNA reads as TGTGCCAGCAGTTCTCTCCAGGGTCAAGAGACCCAGTACTTC.

The V call is TRBV6-1, the J call TRBJ2-1; TRBD2 aligns across 7 bases. J lost 4 bases, V lost 6 bases, and 18 bases had no gene match. Per germline, CDR1 MNHNS and CDR2 SASEGT. The CDR3 extends over 18 amino acids. In DNA form, the CDR3 reads TGTGCCAGCAGCGAACAGTCCCCCCCAGCGGGGACTTACAATGAGCAGTTCTTC. It yields the protein CASSEQSPPAGTYNEQFF.

The rearrangement links TRBV4-1 to TRBJ2-7; tentative D call: TRBD2 (5 bases). Between the trimmed V and J ends, which lost 4 bases and 6 bases, there was a span of 10 bases. The CDR3 length is 12 residues. Per germline, CDR1 MGHRA and CDR2 YSYEKL. This chain's CDR3 is CASSPGIGEQYF. CDR3 sequence (DNA): TGCGCCAGCAGCCCCGGGATTGGCGAGCAGTACTTC.

The rearrangement links TRBV27 to TRBJ2-4; the match to TRBD1 covers 11 bases. Germline V gene lookup returns CDR1 MNHEY and CDR2 SMNVEV (reference sequence). Trimming at V came to 5 bases and at J to 0 bases, leaving 3 bases not matched to a gene. The CDR3 totals 16 residues. The CDR3 bases are TGTGCCAGCAGTCCAGGGACAGGGGGAGCCAAAAACATTCAGTACTTC. This encodes CASSPGTGGAKNIQYF.